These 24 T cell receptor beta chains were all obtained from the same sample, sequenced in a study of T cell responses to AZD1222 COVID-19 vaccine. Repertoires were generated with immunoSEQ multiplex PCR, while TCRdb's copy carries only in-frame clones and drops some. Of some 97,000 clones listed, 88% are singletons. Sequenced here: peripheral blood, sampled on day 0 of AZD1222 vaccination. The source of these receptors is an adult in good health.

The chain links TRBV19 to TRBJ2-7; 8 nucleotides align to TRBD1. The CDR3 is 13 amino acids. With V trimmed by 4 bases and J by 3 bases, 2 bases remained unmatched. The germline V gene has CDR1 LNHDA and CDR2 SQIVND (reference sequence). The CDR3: CASSTGQGYEQYF. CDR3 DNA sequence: TGTGCCAGTAGTACCGGACAGGGCTACGAGCAGTACTTC.

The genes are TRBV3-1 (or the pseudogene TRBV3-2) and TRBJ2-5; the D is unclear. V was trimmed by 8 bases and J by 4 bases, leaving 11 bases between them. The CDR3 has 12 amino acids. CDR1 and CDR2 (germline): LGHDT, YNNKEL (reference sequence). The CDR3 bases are TGTGCCAGCCATGGGGTCAGAGAGACCCAGTACTTC. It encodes CASHGVRETQYF.

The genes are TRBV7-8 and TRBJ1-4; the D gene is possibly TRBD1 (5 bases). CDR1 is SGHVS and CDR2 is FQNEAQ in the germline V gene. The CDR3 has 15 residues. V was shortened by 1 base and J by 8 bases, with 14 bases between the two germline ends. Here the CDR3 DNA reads TGTGCCAGCAGCTTAGGCGGCAGGGTGGGGGAAAAACTGTTTTTT. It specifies CASSLGGRVGEKLFF.

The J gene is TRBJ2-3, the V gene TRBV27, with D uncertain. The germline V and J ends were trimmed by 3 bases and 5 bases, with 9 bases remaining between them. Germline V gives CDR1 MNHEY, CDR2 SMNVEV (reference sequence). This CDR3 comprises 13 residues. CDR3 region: CASSFTWRDTQYF. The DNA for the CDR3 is TGTGCCAGCAGTTTCACCTGGCGAGATACGCAGTATTTT.

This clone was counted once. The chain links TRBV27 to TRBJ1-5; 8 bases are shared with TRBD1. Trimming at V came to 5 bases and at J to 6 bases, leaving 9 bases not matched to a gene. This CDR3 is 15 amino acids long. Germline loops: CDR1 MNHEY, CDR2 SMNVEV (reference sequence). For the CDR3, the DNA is TGTGCCAGCAGTCTCAGGGGGCTTTCTAGTCAGCCCCAGCATTTT. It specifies CASSLRGLSSQPQHF.

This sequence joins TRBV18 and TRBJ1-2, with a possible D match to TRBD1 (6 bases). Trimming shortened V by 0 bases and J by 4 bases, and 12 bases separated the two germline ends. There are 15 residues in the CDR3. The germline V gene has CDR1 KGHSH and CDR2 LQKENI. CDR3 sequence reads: CASSPPGGAGYGYTF. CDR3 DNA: TGTGCCAGCTCACCACCGGGGGGCGCGGGCTATGGCTACACCTTC.

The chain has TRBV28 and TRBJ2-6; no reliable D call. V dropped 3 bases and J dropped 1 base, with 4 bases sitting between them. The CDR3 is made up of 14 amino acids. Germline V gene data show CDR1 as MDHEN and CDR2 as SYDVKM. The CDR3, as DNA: TGTGCCAGCAGTTTCCCTTCTGGGGCCAACGTCCTGACTTTC. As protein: CASSFPSGANVLTF.

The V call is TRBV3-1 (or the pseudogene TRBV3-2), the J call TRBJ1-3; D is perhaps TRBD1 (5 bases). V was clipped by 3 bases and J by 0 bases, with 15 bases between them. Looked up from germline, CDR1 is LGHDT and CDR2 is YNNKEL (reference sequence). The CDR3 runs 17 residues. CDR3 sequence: CASSHRGHHPSGNTIYF. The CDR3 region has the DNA TGTGCCAGCAGCCATAGAGGACATCACCCCTCTGGAAACACCATATATTTT.

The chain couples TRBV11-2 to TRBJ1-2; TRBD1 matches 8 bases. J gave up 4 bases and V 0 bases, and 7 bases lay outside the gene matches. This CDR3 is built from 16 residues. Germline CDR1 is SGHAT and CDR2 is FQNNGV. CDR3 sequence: CASSLDTDRGFYGYTF. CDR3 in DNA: TGTGCCAGCAGCTTAGACACAGACAGGGGATTCTATGGCTACACCTTC.

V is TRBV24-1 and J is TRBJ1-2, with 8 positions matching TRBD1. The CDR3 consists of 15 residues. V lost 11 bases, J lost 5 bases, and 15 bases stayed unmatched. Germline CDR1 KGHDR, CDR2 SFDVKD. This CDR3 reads CASPNAQGAGYGYTF. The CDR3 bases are TGTGCCAGCCCGAATGCGCAGGGGGCCGGATATGGCTACACCTTC.

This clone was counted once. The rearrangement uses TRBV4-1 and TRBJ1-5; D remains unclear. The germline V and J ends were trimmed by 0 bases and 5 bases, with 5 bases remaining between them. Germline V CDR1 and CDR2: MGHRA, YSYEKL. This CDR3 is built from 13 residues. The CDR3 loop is CASSQDVYQPQHF. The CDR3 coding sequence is TGCGCCAGCAGCCAAGACGTATATCAGCCCCAGCATTTT.

In nucleotides, the CDR3 is TGTGCCAGTAGTATTGGATCGAACACTGAAGCTTTCTTT. Translation: CASSIGSNTEAFF. V and J are TRBV19 and TRBJ1-1, with unresolved D. The germline V and J ends were trimmed by 3 bases and 1 base, with 6 bases remaining between them. The CDR3 is 13 amino acids. Germline-derived CDR1 and CDR2 are LNHDA and SQIVND (reference sequence). The full variable domain, completed using reference TRBV19 and TRBJ1-1, is DGGITQSPKYLFRKEGQNVTLSCEQNLNHDAMYWYRQDPGQGLRLIYYSQIVNDFQKGDIAEGYSVSREKKESFPLTVTSAQKNPTAFYLCASSIGSNTEAFFGQGTRLTVV.

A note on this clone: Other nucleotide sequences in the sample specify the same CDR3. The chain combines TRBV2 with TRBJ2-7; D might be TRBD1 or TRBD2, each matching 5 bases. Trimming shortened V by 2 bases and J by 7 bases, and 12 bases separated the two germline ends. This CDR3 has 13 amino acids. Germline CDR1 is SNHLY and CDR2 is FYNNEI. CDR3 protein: CASSEWGPLEQYF. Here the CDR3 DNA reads TGTGCCAGCAGTGAATGGGGACCCTTAGAGCAGTACTTC.

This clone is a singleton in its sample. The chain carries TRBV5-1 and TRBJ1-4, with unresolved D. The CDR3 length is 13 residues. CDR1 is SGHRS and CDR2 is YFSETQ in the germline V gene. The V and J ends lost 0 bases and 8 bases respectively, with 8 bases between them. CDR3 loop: CASSLGTREKLFF. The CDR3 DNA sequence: TGCGCCAGCAGCTTGGGGACGAGGGAAAAACTGTTTTTT. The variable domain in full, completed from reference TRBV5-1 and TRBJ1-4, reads KAGVTQTPRYLIKTRGQQVTLSCSPISGHRSVSWYQQTPGQGLQFLFEYFSETQRNKGNFPGRFSGRQFSNSRSEMNVSTLELGDSALYLCASSLGTREKLFFGSGTQLSVL.

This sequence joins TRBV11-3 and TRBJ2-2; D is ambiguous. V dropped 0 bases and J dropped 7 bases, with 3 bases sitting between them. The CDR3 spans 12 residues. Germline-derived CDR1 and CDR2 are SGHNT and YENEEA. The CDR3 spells CASSLDFGELFF. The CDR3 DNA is TGTGCCAGCAGCTTAGATTTCGGGGAGCTGTTTTTT.

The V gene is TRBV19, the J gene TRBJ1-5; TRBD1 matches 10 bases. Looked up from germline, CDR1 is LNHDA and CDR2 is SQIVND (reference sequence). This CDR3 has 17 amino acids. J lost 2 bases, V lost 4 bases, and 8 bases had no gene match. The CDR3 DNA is TGTGCCAGTAGTAGGACCCGCGGACAGGGGGGCAATCAGCCCCAGCATTTT. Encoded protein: CASSRTRGQGGNQPQHF.

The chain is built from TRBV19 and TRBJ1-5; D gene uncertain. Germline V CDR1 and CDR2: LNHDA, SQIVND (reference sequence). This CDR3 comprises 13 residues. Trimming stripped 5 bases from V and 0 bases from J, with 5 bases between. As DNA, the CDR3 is TGTGCCAGTAGTTTCCCTAGCAATCAGCCCCAGCATTTT. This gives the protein CASSFPSNQPQHF.

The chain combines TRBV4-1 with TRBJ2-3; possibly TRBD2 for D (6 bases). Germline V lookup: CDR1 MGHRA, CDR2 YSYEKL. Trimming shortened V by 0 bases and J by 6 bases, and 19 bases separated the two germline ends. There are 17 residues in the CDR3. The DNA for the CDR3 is TGCGCCAGCAGCCAAGAAAGGGGTAGCGGCATTCGGGATACGCAGTATTTT. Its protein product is CASSQERGSGIRDTQYF.

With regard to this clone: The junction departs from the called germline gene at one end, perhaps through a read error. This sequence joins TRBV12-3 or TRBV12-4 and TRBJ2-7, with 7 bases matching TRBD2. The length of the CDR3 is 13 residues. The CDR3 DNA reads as TGTGCCAGCAGTCTAGCGGACTCCTACGAGCAGTACTTC. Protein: CASSLADSYEQYF.

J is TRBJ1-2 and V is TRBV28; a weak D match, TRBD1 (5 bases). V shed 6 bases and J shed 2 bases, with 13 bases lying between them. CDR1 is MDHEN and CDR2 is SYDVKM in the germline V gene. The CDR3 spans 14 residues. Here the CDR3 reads CASSPGLANYGYTF. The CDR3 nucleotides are TGTGCCAGCAGCCCAGGGTTGGCGAACTATGGCTACACCTTC.

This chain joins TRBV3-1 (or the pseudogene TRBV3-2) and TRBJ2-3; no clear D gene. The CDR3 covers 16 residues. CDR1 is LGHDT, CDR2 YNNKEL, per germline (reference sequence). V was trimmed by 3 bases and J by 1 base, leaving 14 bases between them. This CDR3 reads CASSQVGQAGTDTQYF. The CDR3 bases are TGTGCCAGCAGCCAGGTGGGCCAGGCCGGCACAGATACGCAGTATTTT.

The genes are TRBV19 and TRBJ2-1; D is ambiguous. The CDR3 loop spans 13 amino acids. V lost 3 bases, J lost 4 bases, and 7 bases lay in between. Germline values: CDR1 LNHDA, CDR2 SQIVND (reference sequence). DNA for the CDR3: TGTGCCAGTAGTATCGGCAGTTACAATGAGCAGTTCTTC. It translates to CASSIGSYNEQFF.

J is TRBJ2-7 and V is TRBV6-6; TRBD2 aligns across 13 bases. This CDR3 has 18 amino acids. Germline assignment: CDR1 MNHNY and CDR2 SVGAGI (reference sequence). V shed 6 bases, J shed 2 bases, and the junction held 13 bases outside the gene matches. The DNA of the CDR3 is TGTGCCAGCAGGCGAACCGGGACTAGCGGGAAGGGGGCCTACGAGCAGTACTTC. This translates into CASRRTGTSGKGAYEQYF.

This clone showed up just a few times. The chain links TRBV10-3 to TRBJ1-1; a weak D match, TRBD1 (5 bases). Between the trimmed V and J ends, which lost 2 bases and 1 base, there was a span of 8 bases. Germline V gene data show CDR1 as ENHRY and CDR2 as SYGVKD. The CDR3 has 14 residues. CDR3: CAISELDRNTEAFF. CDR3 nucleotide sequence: TGTGCCATCAGTGAGCTTGACAGGAACACTGAAGCTTTCTTT.